This is a list of T cell receptor beta chains from one sample in a study of T cell repertoires in ileal Crohn's disease. The protocol was immunoSEQ multiplex PCR, while the TCRdb copy is restricted to in-frame clones and leaves out a portion. The sample lists around 15,000 clones; roughly 70% were seen once. The sample comprised ileal tissue. All receptors come from an adult with Crohn's disease. Both conserved end residues are part of each CDR3. Each record gives: D gene, J gene, V gene, clone size, CDR3 protein, CDR3 DNA. A D gene is named only where the DNA matches it firmly. Size is stated for part of the rows, as once, few or many counts, or as a class when the clone is expanded.

.,TRBJ2-3,TRBV5-1,few,CASSPDSFSDTQYF,TGCGCCAGCAGCCCGGACTCCTTTTCGGATACGCAGTATTTT
.,TRBJ2-5,TRBV27,few,CASKPMEGGETQYF,TGTGCCAGCAAACCCATGGAGGGAGGAGAGACCCAGTACTTC
.,TRBJ2-5,TRBV6-1,.,CASSAGPAEETQYF,TGTGCCAGCAGTGCAGGGCCCGCCGAGGAGACCCAGTACTTC
TRBD1,TRBJ2-5,TRBV5-5,.,CASSPGQGNIQETQYF,TGTGCCAGCAGCCCGGGACAGGGGAACATCCAAGAGACCCAGTACTTC
.,TRBJ2-3,TRBV6-4,.,CASSDSSGPDTQYF,TGTGCCAGCAGTGACTCGTCAGGGCCAGATACGCAGTATTTT
TRBD2,TRBJ2-7,TRBV7-2,.,CASSPTSGRAGHEQYF,TGTGCCAGCAGCCCCACTAGCGGGAGGGCCGGCCACGAGCAGTACTTC
.,TRBJ2-1,TRBV5-6,once,CASSLGGAGGNEQFF,TGTGCCAGCAGCTTGGGGGGGGCAGGGGGGAATGAGCAGTTCTTC
TRBD2,TRBJ2-5,TRBV6-1,.,CASSETSGGGETQYF,TGTGCCAGCAGTGAAACTAGCGGGGGCGGTGAGACCCAGTACTTC
TRBD2,TRBJ2-1,TRBV5-1,.,CASSLAGLATYNEQFF,TGCGCCAGCAGCTTGGCCGGACTAGCGACCTACAATGAGCAGTTCTTC
TRBD1,TRBJ1-3,TRBV6-5,.,CASSPGTGENTIYF,TGTGCCAGCAGTCCCGGGACAGGGGAGAACACCATATATTTT
TRBD1,TRBJ2-5,TRBV6-6,.,CASSGRTGGMETQYF,TGTGCCAGCAGTGGGCGGACAGGGGGCATGGAGACCCAGTACTTC
TRBD1,TRBJ1-2,TRBV30,few,CASDRGLNYGYTF,TGTGCCTCTGACAGGGGGCTAAACTATGGCTACACCTTC
TRBD2,TRBJ2-1,TRBV28,.,CASSIAGPANEQFF,TGTGCCAGCAGTATAGCGGGGCCAGCCAATGAGCAGTTCTTC
TRBD1,TRBJ2-7,TRBV30,few,CAWSLSGTEYF,TGTGCCTGGAGCCTGTCCGGGACAGAGTACTTC
.,TRBJ1-4,TRBV7-9,.,CASSGGTVVREKLFF,TGTGCCAGCAGCGGGGGGACGGTGGTCCGAGAAAAACTGTTTTTT
TRBD2,TRBJ2-7,TRBV10-2,.,CASSLERGAYEQYF,TGCGCCAGCAGCCTTGAGCGGGGGGCCTACGAGCAGTACTTC
TRBD1,TRBJ2-3,TRBV6-5,.,CASSRQGGTDTQYF,TGTGCCAGCAGTCGACAGGGCGGCACAGATACGCAGTATTTT
.,TRBJ2-7,TRBV27,few,CASSLFSGWAQGQYF,TGTGCCAGCAGTTTATTTTCGGGCTGGGCCCAGGGGCAGTACTTC
TRBD2,TRBJ2-7,TRBV5-1,.,CASSLSGGSYEQYF,TGCGCCAGCAGCCTGAGCGGGGGCTCCTACGAGCAGTACTTC
.,TRBJ2-3,TRBV6-4,.,CASSVATDTQYF,TGTGCCAGCAGTGTAGCCACAGATACGCAGTATTTT
.,TRBJ2-5,TRBV28,.,CASSLSGETQYF,TGTGCCAGCAGTTTATCGGGAGAGACCCAGTACTTC
.,TRBJ1-5,TRBV2,.,CASSVSPGNQPQHF,TGTGCCAGCAGTGTGTCCCCGGGCAATCAGCCCCAGCATTTT
.,TRBJ1-2,TRBV6-6,once,CASGYGQTNYGYTF,TGTGCCAGCGGGTATGGACAGACCAACTATGGCTACACCTTC
.,TRBJ1-2,TRBV27,.,CASSSEGGGYTF,TGTGCCAGCAGTTCCGAAGGGGGTGGCTACACCTTC
TRBD2,TRBJ2-1,TRBV9,.,CASSGGLVFNEQFF,TGTGCCAGCAGCGGGGGACTAGTGTTTAATGAGCAGTTCTTC
TRBD1,TRBJ1-2,TRBV19,.,CASSMSAGTGAYGYTF,TGTGCCAGTAGTATGTCAGCTGGGACAGGAGCTTATGGCTACACCTTC
.,TRBJ2-7,TRBV6-6,.,CASSPPQSYEQYF,TGTGCCAGCAGTCCACCCCAGTCCTACGAGCAGTACTTC
TRBD1,TRBJ1-1,TRBV30,.,CAWGNYFDRGNTEAFF,TGTGCCTGGGGGAATTATTTTGACAGGGGGAACACTGAAGCTTTCTTT
TRBD2,TRBJ2-3,TRBV6-1,few,CASSELLASGIGDTQYF,TGTGCCAGCAGTGAACTGTTGGCTAGCGGGATCGGAGATACGCAGTATTTT
.,TRBJ1-2,TRBV7-2,once,CASSLAGVNYGYTF,TGTGCCAGCAGCTTAGCTGGAGTAAACTATGGCTACACCTTC
TRBD2,TRBJ2-7,TRBV19,.,CASSLTSAYEQYF,TGTGCCAGTAGTCTAACTAGCGCCTACGAGCAGTACTTC
.,TRBJ2-3,TRBV15,.,CATSRARGGGTDTQYF,TGTGCCACCAGCAGGGCCAGGGGCGGTGGCACAGATACGCAGTATTTT
TRBD2,TRBJ2-3,TRBV9,.,CASSVGATSGATDTQYF,TGTGCCAGCAGCGTAGGGGCCACTAGCGGGGCTACAGATACGCAGTATTTT
.,TRBJ1-3,TRBV6-4,.,CASSEEGSGNTIYF,TGTGCCAGCAGTGAGGAGGGGTCTGGAAACACCATATATTTT
TRBD1,TRBJ1-1,TRBV19,few,CASSKYFGGQGGTEAFF,TGTGCCAGTAGTAAGTATTTCGGAGGACAGGGCGGAACTGAAGCTTTCTTT
.,TRBJ1-1,TRBV27,.,CASSLQGSTSTEAFF,TGTGCCAGCAGCTTGCAGGGAAGCACAAGCACTGAAGCTTTCTTT
.,TRBJ2-7,TRBV19,.,CASSIGGGYYYEQYF,TGTGCCAGTAGTATAGGGGGAGGATACTACTACGAGCAGTACTTC
.,TRBJ2-3,TRBV18,few,CASSGTGRTDTQYF,TGTGCCAGCTCGGGGACTGGACGGACAGATACGCAGTATTTT
.,TRBJ2-2,TRBV9,.,CASSVGGGFNTGELFF,TGTGCCAGCAGCGTAGGCGGGGGCTTCAACACCGGGGAGCTGTTTTTT
TRBD2,TRBJ2-2,TRBV6-4,.,CASSESGGNTGELFF,TGTGCCAGCAGTGAGAGCGGGGGGAACACCGGGGAGCTGTTTTTT
TRBD1,TRBJ1-4,TRBV7-8,.,CASSPSGWTHLRTGEKLFF,TGTGCCAGCAGCCCCTCCGGGTGGACACATCTAAGGACAGGTGAAAAACTGTTTTTT
TRBD2,TRBJ2-2,TRBV15,.,CATRTSGRRVTGELFF,TGTGCCACGAGGACTAGCGGGAGAAGGGTTACCGGGGAGCTGTTTTTT
TRBD2,TRBJ2-1,TRBV29-1,.,CSVDGSGSSYNEQFF,TGCAGCGTTGATGGGAGCGGGAGTTCCTACAATGAGCAGTTCTTC
.,TRBJ1-1,TRBV7-6,.,CASSLARVDEAFF,TGTGCCAGCAGCTTGGCCAGGGTTGATGAAGCTTTCTTT
TRBD1,TRBJ1-1,TRBV14,few,CASSPILQGRAFF,TGTGCCAGCAGCCCCATCTTACAGGGGCGAGCTTTCTTT
.,TRBJ2-3,TRBV6-1,.,CASTLGTWADTQYF,TGTGCCAGCACGCTCGGGACATGGGCAGATACGCAGTATTTT
.,TRBJ1-2,TRBV29-1,.,CSAEVNYGYTF,TGCAGCGCAGAGGTTAACTATGGCTACACCTTC
.,TRBJ2-1,TRBV5-1,.,CASRNGDALSNEQFF,TGCGCCAGCAGAAACGGGGATGCTCTTAGCAATGAGCAGTTCTTC
TRBD1,TRBJ1-2,TRBV5-1,.,CASSFRDRDVYGYTF,TGCGCCAGCAGCTTCCGGGACAGGGATGTCTATGGCTACACCTTC
TRBD2,TRBJ2-3,TRBV4-1,.,CASRLAGGNTDTQYF,TGCGCCAGCAGACTAGCGGGGGGGAACACAGATACGCAGTATTTT
.,TRBJ2-3,TRBV29-1,few,CSVSDFTDTQYF,TGCAGCGTCTCGGACTTCACAGATACGCAGTATTTT
TRBD2,TRBJ2-5,TRBV7-7,few,CASSSGTSGAIETQYF,TGTGCCAGCAGCTCCGGGACTAGCGGGGCTATCGAGACCCAGTACTTC
.,TRBJ1-5,TRBV28,.,CASSPNPPGYQPQHF,TGTGCCAGCAGTCCAAACCCCCCGGGGTATCAGCCCCAGCATTTT
TRBD1,TRBJ2-1,TRBV5-1,.,CASSLGPPGQGSYNEQFF,TGCGCCAGCAGCTTGGGACCCCCGGGACAGGGGTCATACAATGAGCAGTTCTTC
TRBD2,TRBJ2-3,TRBV6-4,medium-sized,CASSERGGTDTQYF,TGTGCCAGCAGTGAGCGGGGGGGCACAGATACGCAGTATTTT
.,TRBJ1-4,TRBV7-9,.,CASTPGRTNEKLFF,TGTGCCAGCACCCCTGGGAGAACTAATGAAAAACTGTTTTTT
TRBD1,TRBJ2-2,TRBV5-1,.,CASSSSSTGGTGELFF,TGCGCCAGCAGCTCCTCCTCGACAGGGGGCACCGGGGAGCTGTTTTTT
.,TRBJ2-3,TRBV18,.,CASSPSGGTDTQYF,TGTGCCAGCTCACCGTCGGGGGGCACAGATACGCAGTATTTT
.,TRBJ2-7,TRBV6-1,few,CASSEEGGGSYEQYF,TGTGCCAGCAGTGAAGAGGGGGGGGGCTCCTACGAGCAGTACTTC